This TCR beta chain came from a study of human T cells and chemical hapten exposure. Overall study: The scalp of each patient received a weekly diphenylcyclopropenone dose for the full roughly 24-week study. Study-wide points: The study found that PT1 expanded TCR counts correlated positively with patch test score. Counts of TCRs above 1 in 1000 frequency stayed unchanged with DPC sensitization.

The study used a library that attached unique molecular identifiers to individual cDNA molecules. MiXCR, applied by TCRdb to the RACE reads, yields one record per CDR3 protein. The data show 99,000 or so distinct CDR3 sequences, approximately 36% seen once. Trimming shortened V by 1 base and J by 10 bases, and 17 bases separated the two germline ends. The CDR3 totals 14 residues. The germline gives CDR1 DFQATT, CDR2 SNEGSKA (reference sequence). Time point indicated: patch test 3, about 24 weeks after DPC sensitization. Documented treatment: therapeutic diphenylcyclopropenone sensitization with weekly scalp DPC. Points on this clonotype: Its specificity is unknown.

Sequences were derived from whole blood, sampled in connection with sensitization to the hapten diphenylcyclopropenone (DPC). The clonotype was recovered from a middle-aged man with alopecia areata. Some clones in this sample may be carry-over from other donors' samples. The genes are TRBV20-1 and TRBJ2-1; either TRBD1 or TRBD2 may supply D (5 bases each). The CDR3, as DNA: TGCAGTGCTAGAGTCCCGGGGCGAAGCCCGGAGCAGTTCTTC. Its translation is CSARVPGRSPEQFF.